This T cell receptor beta chain comes out of a study of T-cell memory formation after mild COVID-19. TCRdb ran MiXCR on the 5' RACE reads and lists one entry per CDR3 protein. Among about 470,000 distinct CDR3 sequences listed, about 23% were seen once. Study-level results: Pre-infection memory carried some responding clones, suggesting that cross-reactive memory joined. Shrinking CD4+ clones were chiefly CM and EM; CD8+ ones were chiefly EMRA. In second-wave clones peaking day 37, SARS-CoV-2 specificity remained unconfirmed. Later expanders leaned CD4+, whereas clones that contracted between day 15 and 85 were balanced CD4/CD8.

V lost 1 base to trimming and J lost 1 base, with 7 bases between them. The CDR3 contains 14 residues. CDR1 and CDR2 (germline): SGHTA, FQGNSA. This clonotype was detected only a few times. Its antigen is unidentified. Sequenced input: PBMCs or a T cell subset sorted from them (not recorded which). The chain couples TRBV7-2 to TRBJ1-1; no definite D call. This TCR came from an adult woman who had mild COVID-19 (a few samples of this study predate the infection). Cell type and time point are not known. This CDR3 is CASSLGPRNTEAFF. CDR3 DNA sequence: TGTGCCAGCAGCTTAGGCCCCAGGAACACTGAAGCTTTCTTT. Full variable domain (rest looked up from reference TRBV7-2 and TRBJ1-1): GAGVSQSPSNKVTEKGKDVELRCDPISGHTALYWYRQSLGQGLEFLIYFQGNSAPDKSGLPSDRFSAERTGGSVSTLTIQRTQQEDSAVYLCASSLGPRNTEAFFGQGTRLTVV.